This entry features one T cell receptor beta chain sequence. This sample is part of a study of control samples from healthy donors and cancer patients. V lost 1 base and J 7 bases, leaving 11 bases between the germline ends. Per germline, CDR1 LGHDT and CDR2 YNNKEL (reference sequence). This CDR3 spans 14 amino acids. Measured with immunoSEQ multiplex PCR; TCRdb has only the in-frame clones, and not every one. Here the sample table reports some 190,000 clones. The source of this sequence is a woman in her 30s in good health. The specimen was blood. This chain uses TRBV3-1 (or the pseudogene TRBV3-2) with TRBJ1-5; tentatively, D is TRBD1 (5 bases). The CDR3 DNA sequence: TGTGCCAGCAGCCAAGTAGGGGAGGGACAGCCCCAGCATTTT. The encoded protein is CASSQVGEGQPQHF.